This T cell receptor (beta chain) appears in the sequencing data of a study of T cell changes during pregnancy in multiple sclerosis (dated by TCRdb to between 2018 and 2021). Concerning the study at large: The study looked at changes in the T cell repertoire across pregnancy in women with multiple sclerosis.

The trim is 6 bases for V and 9 bases for J, with a gap of 21 bases between the germline ends. The CDR3 holds 14 amino acids from the cysteine to the phenylalanine. Only the CDR3 region is kept as DNA, spanning 42 bases read in frame from base 1. From a lookup of the germline V gene, CDR1 and CDR2 are SGHRS and YFSETQ. Regarding this clone: What this receptor recognizes is not known. Base qualities were left out, and no much larger clone turns up one base away.

Library construction relied on the immunoSEQ multiplex PCR assay. In its TCRdb copy, this immuneACCESS table keeps in-frame sequences only and misses some clones. Where compared with another copy, unresolved V genes explain less than half of these, and the others have no known cause. The sample table shows about 75,000 clones, and 85% to 95% are seen once. The ten largest account for more than 0.12% of the sample. The receptor's source is a female donor with multiple sclerosis, enrolled in a pregnancy study. The rearranged segments are TRBV5-1 and TRBJ2-5; a weak D assignment points to TRBD2 (5 bases agree). Specimen: CD4+ T cells from peripheral blood mononuclear cells, collected after pregnancy. The DNA sequence follows: TGCGCCAGCACCCTGGACGTGCGAGGGTTGGCCCAGTACTTC. This codes for CASTLDVRGLAQYF. With the rest looked up from the reference TRBV5-1 and TRBJ2-5 genes rather than sequenced, the full variable domain is KAGVTQTPRYLIKTRGQQVTLSCSPISGHRSVSWYQQTPGQGLQFLFEYFSETQRNKGNFPGRFSGRQFSNSRSEMNVSTLELGDSALYLCASTLDVRGLAQYFGPGTRLLVL.